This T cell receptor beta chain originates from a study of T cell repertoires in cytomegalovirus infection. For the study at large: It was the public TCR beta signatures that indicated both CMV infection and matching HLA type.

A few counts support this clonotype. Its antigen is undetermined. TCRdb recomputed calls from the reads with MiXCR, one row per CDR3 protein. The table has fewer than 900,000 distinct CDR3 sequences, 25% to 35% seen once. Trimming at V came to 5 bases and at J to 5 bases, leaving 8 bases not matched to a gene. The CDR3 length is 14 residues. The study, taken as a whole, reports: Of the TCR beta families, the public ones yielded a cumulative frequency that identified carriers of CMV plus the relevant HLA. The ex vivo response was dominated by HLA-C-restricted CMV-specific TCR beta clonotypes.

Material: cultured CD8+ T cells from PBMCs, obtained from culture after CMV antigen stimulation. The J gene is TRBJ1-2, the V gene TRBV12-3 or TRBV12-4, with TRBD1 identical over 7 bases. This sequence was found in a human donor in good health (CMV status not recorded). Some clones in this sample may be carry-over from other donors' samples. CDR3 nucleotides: TGTGCCAGCAGTCCACAGGGGCTTCGGTATGGCTACACCTTC. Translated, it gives CASSPQGLRYGYTF.